The next 19 T cell receptor beta chains were all read from a single sample in a study of blood T cell repertoires in COVID-19. Only in-frame clones appear in the TCRdb table, and some are missing; sequencing was by immunoSEQ multiplex PCR. The sample has around 170,000 clones; 75% to 80% are singletons. The material sequenced was peripheral blood. The source of these receptors is a woman older than 75 with acute or convalescent COVID-19.

The J gene is TRBJ1-1, the V gene TRBV21-1; the tabulated D call, TRBD1, remains unverified against the DNA. TRBV21-1 is termed a pseudogene. The CDR3 spans 13 residues. The CDR3 DNA follows: TGTGCCAGCAGCAAAGGACAGGGCACTGAAGCTTTCTTT. Translating it yields CASSKGQGTEAFF.

The chain recombines TRBV12-3 or TRBV12-4 with TRBJ1-1; D is uncertain. The CDR3 totals 12 residues. V dropped 3 bases and J dropped 6 bases, with 8 bases sitting between them. The CDR3 sequence: CASSFAGPEAFF. Here the CDR3 DNA reads TGTGCCAGCAGTTTCGCGGGTCCTGAAGCTTTCTTT.

The J gene is TRBJ2-6, the V gene TRBV5-4; D not certain. The CDR3 is made up of 17 amino acids. The V gene's germline CDR1 is SGHNT and CDR2 YYREEE (reference sequence). V dropped 4 bases and J dropped 0 bases, with 14 bases sitting between them. Written as DNA, the CDR3 is TGTGCCAGCAGCCGACCACAGCAAGCCTCTGGGGCCAACGTCCTGACTTTC. Translating gives CASSRPQQASGANVLTF. The complete variable domain, with remaining parts taken from reference TRBV5-4 and TRBJ2-6, reads ETGVTQSPTHLIKTRGQQVTLRCSSQSGHNTVSWYQQALGQGPQFIFQYYREEENGRGNFPPRFSGLQFPNYSSELNVNALELDDSALYLCASSRPQQASGANVLTFGAGSRLTVL.

CDR3 DNA: TGTGCCAGCAGTTCTGGGGGGGGTAGCGGCTACGAGCAGTACTTC. Translated: CASSSGGGSGYEQYF. The J gene is TRBJ2-7, the V gene TRBV6-5, with 7 bases identical to TRBD2. This CDR3 is 15 amino acids long. Germline V gene lookup returns CDR1 MNHEY and CDR2 SVGAGI. The V segment lost 4 bases and the J segment 3 bases; nucleotides outside the gene matches: 9.

This chain uses TRBV6-5 with TRBJ1-2; D is possibly TRBD1 (6 bases). Trimming took off 2 bases at V and 4 bases at J, with 11 bases between the two ends. Germline V gene data show CDR1 as MNHEY and CDR2 as SVGAGI. CDR3 length: 14 amino acids. The CDR3 DNA is TGTGCCAGCAGTTACGACAGGCGGACCTATGGCTACACCTTC. Translated, it gives CASSYDRRTYGYTF.

The chain joins TRBV5-1 to TRBJ1-2; TRBD1 might be the D (6 bases). The CDR3 totals 17 residues. The V gene's germline CDR1 is SGHRS and CDR2 YFSETQ. Trimming removed 3 bases at V and 5 bases at J, with 23 bases between. The CDR3 reads CASSYAGAFPTLYGYTF. CDR3 bases: TGCGCCAGCAGCTATGCAGGGGCCTTCCCTACTTTATATGGCTACACCTTC.

This clone was seen a handful of times. The DNA of the CDR3 is TGTGCCAGCAGCTTGGCAGGGAAGTACGAGCAGTACTTC. Its translation is CASSLAGKYEQYF. V is TRBV7-9 and J is TRBJ2-7; D perhaps matches TRBD1 (5 bases). The CDR3 runs 13 residues. The V end lost 3 bases, the J end lost 4 bases, and 10 bases lay between the germline ends. The germline CDR1 and CDR2 sequences are SEHNR and FQNEAQ (reference sequence).

The chain links TRBV3-1 (or the pseudogene TRBV3-2) to TRBJ1-5; D is undetermined. From germline, CDR1 is LGHDT and CDR2 YNNKEL (reference sequence). This CDR3 is 13 amino acids long. Trimming removed 1 base at V and 5 bases at J, with 6 bases between. The CDR3 sequence: CASSQGRYQPQHF. DNA of the CDR3: TGTGCCAGCAGCCAAGGCAGATATCAGCCCCAGCATTTT.

This clone showed up just a few times. The chain employs TRBV11-2 and TRBJ2-7; TRBD1 matches at 7 bases. J was trimmed by 8 bases and V by 3 bases; bases with no gene match: 16. Germline V gene sequence: CDR1 SGHAT, CDR2 FQNNGV. This CDR3 is 16 amino acids long. The CDR3 protein is CASSLGQGVPPMKQYF. As DNA, the CDR3 is TGTGCCAGCAGCTTGGGGCAGGGGGTGCCCCCTATGAAGCAGTACTTC.

The chain employs TRBV28 and TRBJ1-2; the match to TRBD1 covers 8 bases. This CDR3 has 14 amino acids. Germline V gene lookup returns CDR1 MDHEN and CDR2 SYDVKM. J lost 8 bases, V lost 5 bases, and 10 bases had no gene match. The CDR3 loop reads CASSPAGGAIGYTF. The CDR3 region has the DNA TGTGCCAGCAGTCCCGCAGGGGGCGCGATCGGCTACACCTTC.

The chain uses TRBV7-9 and TRBJ2-1; D gene unclear. Germline values: CDR1 SEHNR, CDR2 FQNEAQ (reference sequence). V lost 6 bases to trimming and J lost 7 bases, with 10 bases between them. CDR3 length: 12 amino acids. Written as DNA, the CDR3 is TGTGCCAGCAGAAAACAGCCAAATGAGCAGTTCTTC. As protein: CASRKQPNEQFF.

The rearrangement joins TRBV28 to TRBJ1-2; 9 bases are a match to TRBD1. Germline V gene lookup returns CDR1 MDHEN and CDR2 SYDVKM. V was pared by 2 bases and J by 4 bases, with 8 bases of the junction left unmatched. The CDR3 spans 16 residues. CDR3 loop: CASSLIAMDRGYGYTF. The CDR3 DNA reads TGTGCCAGCAGTTTAATCGCTATGGACAGGGGCTATGGCTACACCTTC.

V usage is TRBV27 and J usage is TRBJ1-6, with D perhaps matching TRBD1 (5 bases). Germline lookup yields CDR1 MNHEY and CDR2 SMNVEV (reference sequence). The CDR3 covers 16 residues. Between the trimmed V and J ends, which lost 5 bases and 0 bases, there was a span of 11 bases. The CDR3, as DNA: TGTGCCAGCAGTCCAGGGACTGTCTCCTATAATTCACCCCTCCACTTT. It translates to CASSPGTVSYNSPLHF.

The chain employs TRBV23-1 and TRBJ2-3; D ambiguous. Being an ORF, TRBV23-1 has a function that is uncertain. The length of the CDR3 is 15 residues. Trimming took off 8 bases at V and 0 bases at J, with 15 bases between the two ends. The DNA for the CDR3 is TGCGCCAGCTTCCACCCGGGTGCTAGCACAGATACGCAGTATTTT. Its protein product is CASFHPGASTDTQYF.

The V call is TRBV5-5, the J call TRBJ1-2, with D unclear. The CDR3 length is 14 residues. V dropped 2 bases and J dropped 4 bases, with 12 bases sitting between them. Germline lookup yields CDR1 SGHKS and CDR2 YYEKEE (reference sequence). The DNA of the CDR3 is TGTGCCAGCAGCTTTCCAGGATTTTCCTATGGCTACACCTTC. It codes for CASSFPGFSYGYTF.

V gene TRBV6-2 or TRBV6-3 combines with J gene TRBJ1-2, with 11 bases identical to TRBD1. Looked up from germline, CDR1 is MNHEY and CDR2 is SVGEGT. This CDR3 comprises 15 residues. Trimming removed 4 bases from V and 7 bases from J; junction bases left unmatched: 8. CDR3 loop: CASSSGQGAYGGYTF. The DNA for the CDR3 is TGTGCCAGCAGTTCCGGACAGGGGGCATACGGTGGCTACACCTTC.

The table lists this clone with a few counts. The rearrangement joins TRBV27 to TRBJ1-1; a weak D match, TRBD1 (6 bases). This CDR3 is built from 15 residues. Germline V lookup: CDR1 MNHEY, CDR2 SMNVEV (reference sequence). Trimming pared 2 bases from V and 4 bases from J, leaving 14 bases between. CDR3 sequence: CASSLITGGGTEAFF. DNA of the CDR3: TGTGCCAGCAGTTTAATTACGGGGGGCGGCACTGAAGCTTTCTTT.

This clone was seen a single time. The chain couples TRBV28 to TRBJ1-2; no clear D gene. CDR1 and CDR2 (germline): MDHEN, SYDVKM. The CDR3 sequence is 11 residues long. V lost 7 bases, J lost 4 bases, and 7 bases lay in between. CDR3 DNA: TGTGCCAGCACCCTCGGCTATGGCTACACCTTC. Its translation is CASTLGYGYTF.

The chain employs TRBV15 and TRBJ2-4; a weak D match, TRBD1 (5 bases). The V and J ends lost 5 bases and 6 bases respectively, with 14 bases between them. The germline V gene has CDR1 LNHNV and CDR2 YYDKDF (reference sequence). This CDR3 has 14 residues. CDR3: CATSRNVQANIQYF. The CDR3 DNA reads as TGTGCCACCAGCCGGAATGTACAGGCAAACATTCAGTACTTC.